This entry is about one T cell receptor beta chain. Its antigen is not identified. CDR1 is ENHRY, CDR2 SYGVKD, per germline. After removal of 0 bases from V and 3 bases from J, the junction contained 4 bases not matched to a gene. The CDR3 is 16 amino acids. The data originate from a study of memory CD4+ T cells and cytomegalovirus serostatus. Study results and caveats: Of about 150 reported CMV TCRbeta sequences, under 80 were found in memory CD4+ repertoires. Suggested: most of the CMV-linked TCR signature lies in CD4+ memory cells.

Authors' processing steps: After removing out-of-frame reads, 2 million to 2.5 million distinct TCRbeta sequences remained. TCRdb's copy holds only in-frame clones and misses some; the assay was immunoSEQ multiplex PCR. V and J calls and clone size are those listed in that table; D and trimming were worked out from the DNA. The sample records tens of thousands of clones, 70% to 80% being singletons. Single viable CD3+CD4+CD8-CD45RO+ cells were sorted as the memory CD4+ T cells. Donors' CMV status reflects serum IgG against pp150, pp28, p38, p52. This TCR came from an adult in good health and CMV-seropositive. The chain combines TRBV10-3 with TRBJ1-4, with 7 bases fitting TRBD1. Sequencing was done on a sample of memory CD4+ T cells from blood. The CDR3 here is CAISESGQRANEKLFF. The DNA of the CDR3 is TGTGCCATCAGTGAGTCGGGACAGAGGGCTAATGAAAAACTGTTTTTT.